This TCR beta chain was profiled in a study of blood T cell repertoires in COVID-19. Background on the study: There were acute and convalescent COVID-19 samples, and they came from the United States, Italy and Spain.

Only one count was recorded for this clone. Here immunoSEQ multiplex PCR was the method, and the copy in TCRdb shows in-frame clones only, minus some. Here the sample spans tens of thousands of clones, 65% to 90% being singletons. The V and J ends lost 0 bases and 4 bases, in that order; junction bases with no gene match: 3. Germline V gives CDR1 SGHTA, CDR2 FQGTGA. CDR3 length: 15 amino acids. The chain links TRBV7-3 to TRBJ2-5; 9 bases match TRBD1. The receptor comes from a human donor in a cohort sampled during active COVID-19. Material: peripheral blood. In nucleotides, the CDR3 is TGTGCCAGCAGCTTAACCCCGGGACAGGGAGAGACCCAGTACTTC. It translates to CASSLTPGQGETQYF.